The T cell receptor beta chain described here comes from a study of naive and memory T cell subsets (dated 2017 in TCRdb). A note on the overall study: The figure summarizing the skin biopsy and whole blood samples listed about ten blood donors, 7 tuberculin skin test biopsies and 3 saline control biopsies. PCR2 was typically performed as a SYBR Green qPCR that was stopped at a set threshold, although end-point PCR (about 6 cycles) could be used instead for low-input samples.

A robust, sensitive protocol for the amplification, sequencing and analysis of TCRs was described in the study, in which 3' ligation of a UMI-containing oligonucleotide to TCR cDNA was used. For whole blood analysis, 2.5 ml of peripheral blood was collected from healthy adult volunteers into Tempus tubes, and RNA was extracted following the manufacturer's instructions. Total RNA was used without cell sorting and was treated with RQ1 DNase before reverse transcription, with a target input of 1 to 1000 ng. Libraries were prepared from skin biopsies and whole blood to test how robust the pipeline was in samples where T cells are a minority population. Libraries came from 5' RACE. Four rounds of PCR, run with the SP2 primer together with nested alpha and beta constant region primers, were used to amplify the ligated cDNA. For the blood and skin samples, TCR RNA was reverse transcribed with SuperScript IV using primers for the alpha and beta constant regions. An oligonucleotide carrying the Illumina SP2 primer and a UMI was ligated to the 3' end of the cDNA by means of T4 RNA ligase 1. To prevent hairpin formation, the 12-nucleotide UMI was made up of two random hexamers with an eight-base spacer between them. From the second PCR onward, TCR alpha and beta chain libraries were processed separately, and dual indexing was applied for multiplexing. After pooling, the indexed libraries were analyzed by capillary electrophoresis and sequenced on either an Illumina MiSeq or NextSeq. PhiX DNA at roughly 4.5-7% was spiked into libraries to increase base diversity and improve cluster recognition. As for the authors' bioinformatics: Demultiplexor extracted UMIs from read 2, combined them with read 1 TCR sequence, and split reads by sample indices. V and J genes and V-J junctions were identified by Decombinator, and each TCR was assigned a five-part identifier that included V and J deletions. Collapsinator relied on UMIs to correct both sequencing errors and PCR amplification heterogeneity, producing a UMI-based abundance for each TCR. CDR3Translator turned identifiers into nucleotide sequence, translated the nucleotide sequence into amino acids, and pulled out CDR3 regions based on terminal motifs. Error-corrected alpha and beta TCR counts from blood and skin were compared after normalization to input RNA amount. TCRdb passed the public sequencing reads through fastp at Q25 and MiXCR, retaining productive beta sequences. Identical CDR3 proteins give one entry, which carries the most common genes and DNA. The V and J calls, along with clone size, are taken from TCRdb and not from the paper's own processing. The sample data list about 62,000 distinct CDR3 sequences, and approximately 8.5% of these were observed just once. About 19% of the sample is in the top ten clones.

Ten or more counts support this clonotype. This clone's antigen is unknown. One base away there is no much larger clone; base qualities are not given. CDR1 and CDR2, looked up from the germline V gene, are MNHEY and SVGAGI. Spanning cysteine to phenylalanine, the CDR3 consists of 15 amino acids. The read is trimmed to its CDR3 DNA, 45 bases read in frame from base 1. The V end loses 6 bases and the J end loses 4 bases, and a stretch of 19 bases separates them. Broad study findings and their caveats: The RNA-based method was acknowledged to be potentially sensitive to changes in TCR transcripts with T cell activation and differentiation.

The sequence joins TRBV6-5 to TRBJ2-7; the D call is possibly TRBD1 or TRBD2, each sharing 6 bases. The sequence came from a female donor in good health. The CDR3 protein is CASRRRTDGSYEQYF. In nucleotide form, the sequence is TGTGCCAGCAGGCGGAGGACAGACGGGAGTTACGAGCAGTACTTC.